These T cell receptor beta chains were read from a single sample in a study of control samples from healthy donors and cancer patients. Profiled with immunoSEQ multiplex PCR; TCRdb holds only in-frame clones, not every one. The sample carries some 130,000 clones, 91% recorded once. The sample taken for sequencing was blood. The receptors come from a man between 18 and 35 years old in good health. CDR3s include the opening cysteine and the closing phenylalanine or tryptophan. A D gene is named only where the DNA matches it firmly. The listing skips clone size in some rows; elsewhere it reads once, few, many or a size class.

NA	TRBD2	TRBV27	TRBJ2-5	CASSLKASGLGETQYF	TGTGCCAGCAGTTTAAAGGCTAGCGGGCTCGGAGAGACCCAGTACTTC
NA	NA	TRBV7-9	TRBJ2-1	CASSQGWGASYNEQFF	TGTGCCAGCAGCCAAGGGTGGGGGGCCTCCTACAATGAGCAGTTCTTC
NA	NA	TRBV4-1	TRBJ1-6	CASSQDRLGLDNSPLHF	TGCGCCAGCAGCCAAGATCGGTTGGGGTTGGATAATTCACCCCTCCACTTT
NA	NA	TRBV5-4	TRBJ2-5	CASSLEYTSQETQYF	TGTGCCAGCAGCTTGGAATATACCAGCCAAGAGACCCAGTACTTC
NA	TRBD1	TRBV30	TRBJ1-3	CAWNRGIVGNTIYF	TGTGCCTGGAACAGGGGGATCGTTGGAAACACCATATATTTT
NA	TRBD1	TRBV18	TRBJ1-1	CASSPTGTGSAEAFF	TGTGCCAGCTCACCAACCGGGACAGGGAGCGCTGAAGCTTTCTTT
NA	NA	TRBV7-9	TRBJ2-1	CASSVGRYNEQFF	TGTGCCAGCAGCGTAGGGAGGTACAATGAGCAGTTCTTC
NA	NA	TRBV2	TRBJ2-7	CASRDRFYEQYF	TGTGCCAGCAGAGACAGGTTCTACGAGCAGTACTTC
once	NA	TRBV29-1	TRBJ1-2	CSVERQGYYGYTF	TGCAGCGTTGAGAGGCAGGGATACTATGGCTACACCTTC
NA	TRBD2	TRBV20-1	TRBJ2-1	CSASNTGSSGGVDEQFF	TGCAGTGCTAGTAATACGGGATCGAGCGGGGGGGTCGATGAGCAGTTCTTC
NA	NA	TRBV5-1	TRBJ1-4	CASSLQGYNEKLFF	TGCGCCAGCAGCTTGCAGGGGTATAATGAAAAACTGTTTTTT
NA	TRBD2	TRBV4-1	TRBJ2-7	CASSQDSGGVSYEQYF	TGCGCCAGCAGCCAAGATAGCGGGGGAGTGTCTTACGAGCAGTACTTC
NA	TRBD2	TRBV30	TRBJ2-7	CAWSVWASGGGEQYF	TGTGCCTGGAGTGTATGGGCTAGCGGGGGTGGCGAGCAGTACTTC
NA	NA	TRBV19	TRBJ2-2	CASSIDLATGELFF	TGTGCCAGTAGTATAGATTTGGCCACCGGGGAGCTGTTTTTT
NA	TRBD1	TRBV11-2	TRBJ2-2	CASSSGTGRAGELFF	TGTGCCAGCAGCTCCGGGACAGGGAGGGCCGGGGAGCTGTTTTTT
NA	NA	TRBV6-4	TRBJ2-3	CASSSEATDTQYF	TGTGCCAGCAGTTCTGAGGCCACAGATACGCAGTATTTT
NA	NA	TRBV5-1	TRBJ1-6	CASSLGAGGVDSPLHF	TGCGCCAGCAGCTTGGGGGCCGGGGGTGTTGATTCACCCCTCCACTTT
NA	NA	TRBV27	TRBJ1-5	CASSFSLYSNQPQHF	TGTGCCAGCAGTTTCTCCCTTTATAGCAATCAGCCCCAGCATTTT
NA	NA	TRBV5-1	TRBJ2-7	CASSPPTPYEQYF	TGCGCCAGCAGCCCCCCAACCCCTTACGAGCAGTACTTC
NA	TRBD1	TRBV5-1	TRBJ2-2	CASSPLTGGRGGELFF	TGCGCCAGCAGCCCCTTAACAGGGGGTCGCGGCGGGGAGCTGTTTTTT
NA	NA	TRBV5-1	TRBJ2-2	CASSRSIGQGERELFF	TGCGCCAGCAGCAGATCCATCGGGCAGGGTGAAAGGGAGCTGTTTTTT
NA	TRBD1	TRBV15	TRBJ2-2	CATSRGDRGGTGELFF	TGTGCCACCAGCCGGGGGGACAGGGGGGGGACCGGGGAGCTGTTTTTT
NA	NA	TRBV29-1	TRBJ1-1	CSVERKRDAEAFF	TGCAGCGTTGAACGGAAAAGGGACGCTGAAGCTTTCTTT
NA	NA	TRBV11-2	TRBJ2-3	CASSPPRADTQYF	TGTGCCAGCAGCCCTCCTAGAGCAGATACGCAGTATTTT
NA	TRBD1	TRBV5-1	TRBJ1-1	CASSFSTGRQGAEAFF	TGCGCCAGCAGCTTCTCAACCGGCCGACAGGGAGCTGAAGCTTTCTTT
NA	TRBD2	TRBV30	TRBJ2-5	CAWTLAGGPQETQYF	TGTGCCTGGACCCTAGCGGGGGGCCCCCAAGAGACCCAGTACTTC
NA	NA	TRBV4-2	TRBJ2-7	CASSQDMQGYEQYF	TGTGCCAGCAGCCAAGATATGCAGGGCTACGAGCAGTACTTC
NA	NA	TRBV7-9	TRBJ1-1	CASSLVLNEAFF	TGTGCCAGCAGCTTAGTACTCAATGAAGCTTTCTTT
NA	TRBD1	TRBV6-1	TRBJ2-4	CASSKARGQGFNIQYF	TGTGCCAGCAGTAAAGCCAGGGGGCAAGGGTTTAACATTCAGTACTTC
NA	NA	TRBV11-2	TRBJ2-7	CASSLREVEQYF	TGTGCCAGCAGCTTGAGGGAGGTCGAGCAGTACTTC
NA	NA	TRBV6-5	TRBJ2-7	CASSYGTPGEQYF	TGTGCCAGCAGTTACGGGACCCCAGGGGAGCAGTACTTC
NA	TRBD1	TRBV4-1	TRBJ1-5	CASSQAPPGTGIQPQHF	TGCGCCAGCAGCCAAGCCCCCCCCGGGACAGGGATTCAGCCCCAGCATTTT
NA	NA	TRBV6-5	TRBJ2-5	CASRPGGQETQYF	TGTGCCAGCAGGCCTGGGGGCCAAGAGACCCAGTACTTC
NA	NA	TRBV4-1	TRBJ2-3	CASSSPGTDTQYF	TGCGCCAGCAGCTCCCCGGGGACAGATACGCAGTATTTT
NA	NA	TRBV7-9	TRBJ1-4	CASSLVGKGVGNEKLFF	TGTGCCAGCAGCTTAGTCGGCAAGGGCGTGGGTAATGAAAAACTGTTTTTT
NA	TRBD1	TRBV5-1	TRBJ1-2	CASSSKGTAGNYGYTF	TGCGCCAGCAGCTCGAAAGGGACAGCCGGTAACTATGGCTACACCTTC
NA	NA	TRBV5-1	TRBJ1-1	CASRHGTTDTEAFF	TGCGCCAGTCGACACGGGACTACAGACACTGAAGCTTTCTTT
NA	TRBD2	TRBV6-5	TRBJ2-3	CASSPTSGGADTQYF	TGTGCCAGCAGCCCGACTAGCGGGGGCGCAGATACGCAGTATTTT
NA	NA	TRBV2	TRBJ1-5	CASSEEGNNQPQHF	TGTGCCAGCAGTGAAGAGGGTAACAATCAGCCCCAGCATTTT
NA	NA	TRBV4-1	TRBJ1-4	CASSLRGGMDEKLFF	TGCGCCAGCAGCCTAAGAGGGGGTATGGATGAAAAACTGTTTTTT
NA	NA	TRBV5-4	TRBJ1-5	CASSLDNQPQHF	TGTGCCAGCAGCTTGGACAATCAGCCCCAGCATTTT